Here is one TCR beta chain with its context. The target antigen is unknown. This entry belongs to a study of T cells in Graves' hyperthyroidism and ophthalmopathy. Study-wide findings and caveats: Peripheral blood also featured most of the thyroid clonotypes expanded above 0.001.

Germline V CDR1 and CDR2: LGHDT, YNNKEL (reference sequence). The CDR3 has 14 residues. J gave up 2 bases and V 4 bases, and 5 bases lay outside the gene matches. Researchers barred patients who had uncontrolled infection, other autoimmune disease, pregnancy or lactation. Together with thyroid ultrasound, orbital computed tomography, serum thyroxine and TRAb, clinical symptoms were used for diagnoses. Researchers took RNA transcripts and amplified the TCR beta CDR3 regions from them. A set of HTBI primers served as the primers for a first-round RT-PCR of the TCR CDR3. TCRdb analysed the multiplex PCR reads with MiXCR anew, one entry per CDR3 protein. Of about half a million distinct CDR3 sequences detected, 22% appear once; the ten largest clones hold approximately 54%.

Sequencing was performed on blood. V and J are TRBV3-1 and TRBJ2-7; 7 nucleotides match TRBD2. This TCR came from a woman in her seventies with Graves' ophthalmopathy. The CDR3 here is CASSPRDYTYEQYF. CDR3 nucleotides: TGTGCCAGCAGCCCCCGGGACTATACCTACGAGCAGTACTTC.